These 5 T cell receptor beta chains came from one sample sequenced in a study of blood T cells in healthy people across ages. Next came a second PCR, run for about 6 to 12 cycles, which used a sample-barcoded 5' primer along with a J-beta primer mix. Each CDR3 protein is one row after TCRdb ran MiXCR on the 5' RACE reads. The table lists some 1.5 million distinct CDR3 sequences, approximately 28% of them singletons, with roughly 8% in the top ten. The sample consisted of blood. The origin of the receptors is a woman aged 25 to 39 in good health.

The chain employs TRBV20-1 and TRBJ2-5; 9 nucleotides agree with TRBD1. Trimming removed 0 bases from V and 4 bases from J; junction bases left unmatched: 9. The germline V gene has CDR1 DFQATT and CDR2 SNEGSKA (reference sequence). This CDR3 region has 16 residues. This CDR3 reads CSARDRDRVVPETQYF. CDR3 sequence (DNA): TGCAGTGCTAGAGACCGGGACAGGGTAGTTCCAGAGACCCAGTACTTC.

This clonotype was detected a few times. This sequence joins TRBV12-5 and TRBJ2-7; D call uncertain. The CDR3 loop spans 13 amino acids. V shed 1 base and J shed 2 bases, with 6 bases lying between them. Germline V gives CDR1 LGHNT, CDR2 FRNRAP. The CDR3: CASGLGPTYEQYF. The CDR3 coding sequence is TGTGCTAGTGGTTTGGGACCAACCTACGAGCAGTACTTC. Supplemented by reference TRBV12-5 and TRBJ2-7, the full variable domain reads DARVTQTPRHKVTEMGQEVTMRCQPILGHNTVFWYRQTMMQGLELLAYFRNRAPLDDSGMPKDRFSAEMPDATLATLKIQPSEPRDSAVYFCASGLGPTYEQYFGPGTRLTVT.

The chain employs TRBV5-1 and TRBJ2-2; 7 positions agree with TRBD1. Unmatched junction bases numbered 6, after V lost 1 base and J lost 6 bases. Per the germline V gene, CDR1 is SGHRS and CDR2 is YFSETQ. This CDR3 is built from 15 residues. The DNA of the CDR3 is TGCGCCAGCAGCTTGATTGGACAGGTAGCCGGGGAGCTGTTTTTT. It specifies CASSLIGQVAGELFF. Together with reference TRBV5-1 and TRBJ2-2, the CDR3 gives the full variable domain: KAGVTQTPRYLIKTRGQQVTLSCSPISGHRSVSWYQQTPGQGLQFLFEYFSETQRNKGNFPGRFSGRQFSNSRSEMNVSTLELGDSALYLCASSLIGQVAGELFFGEGSRLTVL.

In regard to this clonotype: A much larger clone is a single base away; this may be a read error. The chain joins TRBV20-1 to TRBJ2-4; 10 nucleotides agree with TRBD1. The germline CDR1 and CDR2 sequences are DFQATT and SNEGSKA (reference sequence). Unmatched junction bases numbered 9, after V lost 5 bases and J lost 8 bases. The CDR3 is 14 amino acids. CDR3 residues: CSAGGVGQGDIQYF. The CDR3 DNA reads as TGCAGTGCTGGAGGAGTAGGACAGGGGGACATTCAGTACTTC.

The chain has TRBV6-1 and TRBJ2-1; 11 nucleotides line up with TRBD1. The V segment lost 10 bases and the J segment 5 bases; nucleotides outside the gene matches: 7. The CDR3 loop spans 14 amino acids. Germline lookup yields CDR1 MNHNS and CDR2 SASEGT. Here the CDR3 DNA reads TGTGCCATTGTATCGGGACAGGGGGACAATGAGCAGTTCTTC. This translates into CAIVSGQGDNEQFF.